This T cell receptor beta chain was identified in a study of metastatic and nonmetastatic thyroid tumors. The authors' processing: CDR3 differences across clinicopathological groups were used to build a distant-metastasis classifier for papillary thyroid cancer. TCRdb reassembled clones from the PCR reads with MiXCR. In this record, the V and J calls reflect TCRdb's handling and not the investigators' own analysis. This table holds 5,000 or so clones, approximately 32% found once. Ahead of thyroid surgery, no patient had received treatment of any kind. The V end was cut by 2 bases, the J end by 2 bases, with 16 bases between. Germline lookup yields CDR1 MNHEY and CDR2 SVGEGT. This CDR3 region has 16 residues.

Specimen: adjacent normal tissue. The sequence derives from a female donor with papillary thyroid cancer or a benign thyroid nodule (not recorded which). Some clones in this sample may be carry-over from other donors' samples. The J gene is TRBJ2-7, the V gene TRBV6-2 or TRBV6-3; weak D call: TRBD2 (6 bases). The CDR3 loop reads CASSYRLAYTTYEQYF. The CDR3, as DNA: TGTGCCAGCAGTTACCGCCTAGCGTATACGACCTACGAGCAGTACTTC.